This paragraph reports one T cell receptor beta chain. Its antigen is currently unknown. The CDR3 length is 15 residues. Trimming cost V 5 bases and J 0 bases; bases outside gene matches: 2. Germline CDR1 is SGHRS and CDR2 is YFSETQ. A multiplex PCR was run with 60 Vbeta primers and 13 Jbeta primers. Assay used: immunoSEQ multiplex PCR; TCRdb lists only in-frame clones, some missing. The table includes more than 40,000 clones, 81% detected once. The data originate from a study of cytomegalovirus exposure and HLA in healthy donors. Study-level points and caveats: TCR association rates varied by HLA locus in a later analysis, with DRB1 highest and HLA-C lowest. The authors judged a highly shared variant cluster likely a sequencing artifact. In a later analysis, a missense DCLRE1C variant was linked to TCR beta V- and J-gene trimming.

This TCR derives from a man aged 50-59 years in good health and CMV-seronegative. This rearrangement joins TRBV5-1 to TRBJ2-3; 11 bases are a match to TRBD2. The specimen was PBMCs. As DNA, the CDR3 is TGCGCCAGCAGACTAGCGGGGGCTAGCACAGATACGCAGTATTTT. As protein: CASRLAGASTDTQYF.